This TCR beta chain originates from a study of cytomegalovirus exposure and HLA in healthy donors. Study at large: From HLA-typed donors, an early data release held some 80 million unique TCRs. General study points: In a later analysis, about 17,000 TCR beta sequences were associated with HLA alleles at 0.05 false discovery rate. Some segments of the V type, notably TRBV6-2 and TRBV6-3, were excluded as indistinguishable.

Despite likely unrecorded immune exposures, the donors were nominally healthy at the time of sampling. Trimming took 0 bases from V and 5 from J; bases not matched to a gene: 8. CDR3 length: 16 residues. The V gene's germline CDR1 is MDHEN and CDR2 SYDVKM. With 60 Vbeta and 13 Jbeta primers, the PCR was carried out. This table comes from immunoSEQ multiplex PCR, and its TCRdb copy is limited to in-frame clones, with some not included. The table lists 90,000 to 110,000 clones, about 70% of them singletons. Comment on this clone: Its specificity is unknown.

The chain carries TRBV28 and TRBJ2-5; 8 bases match TRBD1. The sample consisted of PBMCs. The receptor comes from a man aged 30 to 45 in good health and CMV-seronegative. The CDR3 is CASSLWGRGPGETQYF. The CDR3 bases are TGTGCCAGCAGTTTATGGGGCAGGGGGCCAGGGGAGACCCAGTACTTC.